Sequencing of this T cell receptor beta chain was carried out in a study of T cell responses to AZD1222 COVID-19 vaccine. Findings and limits, study-wide: Clonal diversity was possibly underestimated, and the donors were mostly white British, with more females. The study identified only 6 or 7 AZD1222 recipients as seropositive at baseline.

Notes on this clone: The antigen remains unidentified.

Here immunoSEQ multiplex PCR was the method, and the copy in TCRdb shows in-frame clones only, minus some. The sample includes about 150,000 clones, more than 90% of them seen just once. Second-dose schedules of about 4 or about 12 weeks were combined. The CDR3 covers 12 residues. Germline values: CDR1 SGHTA, CDR2 FQGNSA. Trimming took off 6 bases at V and 3 bases at J, with 7 bases between the two ends. The J gene is TRBJ2-3, the V gene TRBV7-2; possible D gene TRBD1, 5 bases. Sequenced material: peripheral blood, taken 28 days after the second AZD1222 dose. The TCR originated in an adult who received the AZD1222 COVID-19 vaccine. The DNA for the CDR3 is TGTGCCAGCAGTCCAGGGACAGATACGCAGTATTTT. Its protein product is CASSPGTDTQYF.